This record looks at one TCR beta chain sequence and its context. The germline V gene has CDR1 SGHDT and CDR2 YYEEEE. V shed 3 bases and J shed 8 bases, with 9 bases lying between them. This CDR3 is 12 amino acids long. This specimen comes from a study of blood T cell repertoires in COVID-19. Cohort allocation depended upon clinical history that participants reported. Data came from immunoSEQ multiplex PCR; TCRdb stores just in-frame clones and leaves some out. The sample records 200,000 to 250,000 clones, around 90% being singletons. The sequencing input was PBMCs or T cells enriched from blood (not recorded which). This rearrangement joins TRBV5-6 to TRBJ2-1, with unresolved D. The sequence was collected from a man aged 25 to 40 who had recovered from COVID-19. The chain's CDR3 is CASSSLWHEQFF. The CDR3 DNA reads as TGTGCCAGCAGCTCTCTGTGGCATGAGCAGTTCTTC.